Listed below are T cell receptor beta chains from one sample, sequenced in a study of blood T cell repertoires in COVID-19. The repertoire was sequenced with immunoSEQ multiplex PCR; TCRdb's copy has only in-frame clones and lacks some. Among hundreds of thousands of clones, approximately 90% were seen once, and the ten largest hold under 2.5%. The specimen sequenced was PBMCs or T cells enriched from blood (not recorded which). Receptor source: a woman between 18 and 29 years old who had recovered from COVID-19. The CDR3 runs from the conserved cysteine through the conserved F or W. The order of the fields is V gene, clone size, J gene, CDR3 protein. Size is stated for part of the rows, as once, few or many counts, or as a class when the clone is expanded.

>TRBV5-1|NA|TRBJ2-6
CASSLAGITSGANVLTF
>TRBV3-1/TRBV3-2|NA|TRBJ1-5
CASSQGTGSNQPQHF
>TRBV6-5|few|TRBJ1-1
CASSYRGKNTEAFF
>TRBV7-8|NA|TRBJ2-7
CASSGRQGAYEQYF
>TRBV6-5|NA|TRBJ2-2
CASTGSGGTGELFF
>TRBV14|NA|TRBJ2-6
CASSYTSGGVSGANVLTF
>TRBV4-1|NA|TRBJ2-1
CASSPTTHPGQVSYNEQFF
>TRBV28|NA|TRBJ1-5
CATGQGVQPQHF
>TRBV18|once|TRBJ1-5
CASSAWGQFQPQHF
>TRBV19|NA|TRBJ2-3
CASSLDRGRENTQYF
>TRBV5-1|NA|TRBJ1-1
CASSQTGINTEAFF
>TRBV18|NA|TRBJ2-1
CASSPPGQGAYNEQFF
>TRBV5-1|NA|TRBJ2-1
CASSLLGTSGGYNEQFF
>TRBV12-3/TRBV12-4|NA|TRBJ1-1
CASNRARGTEAFF
>TRBV7-8|NA|TRBJ2-7
CASSLETGEPYEQYF
>TRBV6-5|NA|TRBJ2-7
CASSSTSGVSYEQYF
>TRBV27|once|TRBJ1-1
CASSPGQGNTEAFF
>TRBV29-1|NA|TRBJ2-1
CSVEDSSGGNNEQFF
>TRBV7-6|NA|TRBJ2-7
CASSPGGGRARRYEQYF
>TRBV13|NA|TRBJ1-4
CASSHPTPLPSKKLFF
>TRBV11-2|NA|TRBJ2-7
CASSLVSGGAYEQYF
>TRBV27|NA|TRBJ1-1
CASSLVGAADGRAFF
>TRBV10-2|NA|TRBJ1-1
CASSRTGGGTEAFF
>TRBV27|NA|TRBJ2-1
CASSLSGSTYNEQFF
>TRBV3-1/TRBV3-2|NA|TRBJ1-3
CASSQGTGQNTIYF
>TRBV27|NA|TRBJ2-1
CASSFGSGGTSYNEQFF
>TRBV2|NA|TRBJ2-7
CASSDSAGGREQYF
>TRBV4-1|NA|TRBJ1-3
CASSQGPAGAGNTIYF
>TRBV19|NA|TRBJ1-2
CASSIGYGYTF
>TRBV5-6|NA|TRBJ1-6
CASSLGGYNSPLHF
>TRBV7-8|NA|TRBJ2-5
CASSLSHRETQYF
>TRBV5-1|NA|TRBJ2-2
CASSFTATGGELFF
>TRBV15|NA|TRBJ2-1
CATSSPTLGEGSSYNEQFF
>TRBV19|NA|TRBJ1-2
CASSRGWDYGYTF
>TRBV9|NA|TRBJ2-2
CASSASGTPNTGELFF
>TRBV5-4|once|TRBJ2-3
CASSLATGGISTDTQYF
>TRBV7-9|NA|TRBJ1-2
CASSSPLYYDGYTF
>TRBV19|NA|TRBJ2-6
CASTGRSPYGAGANVLTF
>TRBV5-4|NA|TRBJ1-6
CASSSVGQGGRSYNSPLHF
>TRBV27|NA|TRBJ2-1
CASSLAGGTYNEQFF
>TRBV7-3|NA|TRBJ2-2
CASSLDRLNTGELFF
>TRBV19|NA|TRBJ1-1
CASSIGGVRTEAFF
>TRBV29-1|NA|TRBJ1-2
CSVAGNYGYTF
>TRBV5-5|NA|TRBJ2-3
CASSTGTGTLDTQYF
>TRBV13|NA|TRBJ2-7
CASSLGLAGEQYF
>TRBV28|NA|TRBJ1-4
CASTQKWGGEKLFF
>TRBV13|NA|TRBJ2-2
CASCQGLTGELFF
>TRBV5-4|NA|TRBJ1-2
CASSAGHLNPGYTF
>TRBV28|NA|TRBJ2-1
CASRGLAGGSPYNEQFF
>TRBV10-3|NA|TRBJ2-5
CAISETYTGETQYF
>TRBV5-1|NA|TRBJ1-2
CASSLDPGSGGGGYGYTF
>TRBV25-1|NA|TRBJ1-1
CASSRGMNTEAFF
>TRBV2|NA|TRBJ1-1
CASIEVGVNTEAFF